This T cell receptor beta chain is drawn from a study of tumor-infiltrating lymphocytes in primary liver carcinoma. In regard to this clonotype: One end of the junction fails to match germline, which may point to a read error.

The CDR3 is made up of 17 amino acids. Germline V gives CDR1 MGHRA, CDR2 YSYEKL. TCR beta cDNA was reverse-transcribed from roughly 520 ng of total RNA. The reaction used a constant-region primer and ProtoScript II reverse transcriptase. Three rounds of nested multiplex PCR with slightly modified ARM-PCR produced TCR beta libraries. TRBV1-TRBV30 forward primers paired with a C-beta reverse primer drove the first two PCR rounds, approximately 11 cycles each. TCRdb reanalysed the multiplex PCR reads using MiXCR and keeps one entry per CDR3 protein. The table has fewer than 400,000 distinct CDR3 sequences, 50% to 70% seen once. The blood RNA (from unsorted whole blood) was obtained, and germline DNA was also extracted. Patients carried chronic HBV infection without prior treatment.

The sample comprised peripheral blood. The receptor comes from a man in his forties with primary liver carcinoma and hepatitis B virus infection. This chain uses TRBV4-1 with TRBJ2-7; TRBD1 matches at 8 bases. The CDR3 loop is CVSSQVTGGQGTYGQYF. The CDR3 region has the DNA TGCGTCAGCAGCCAGGTTACAGGGGGACAAGGGACCTACGGGCAGTACTTC.